The next 26 T cell receptor beta chains were all read from a single sample in a study of OX40 agonist ivuxolimab in advanced cancers. The library was obtained by the immunoSEQ multiplex PCR assay. Imported from immuneACCESS, the table was reduced by TCRdb to in-frame sequences with V and J called. These copies leave out some clones; in studies compared against another copy, an unresolved V gene accounts for under half, and the cause of the remainder is not known. This sample lists about 76,000 clones; 80% to 90% were detected once. Together, the top ten hold 1.5% to 2% of the sample. Sequencing was performed on CD4+ or CD8+ T cells sorted from blood, taken in a trial of the OX40 agonist ivuxolimab. The source of these receptors is an adult with an advanced solid tumor such as melanoma, head and neck, liver or kidney cancer.

The genes are TRBV30 and TRBJ1-5, with 8 bases matching TRBD1. Germline lookup yields CDR1 GTSNPN and CDR2 SVGIG (reference sequence). V dropped 3 bases and J dropped 0; count of bases not matched to a gene: 4. CDR3 size: 15 residues. CDR3 sequence: CAWRRTGNSNQPQHF. In DNA form, the CDR3 reads TGTGCCTGGAGACGGACAGGGAATAGCAATCAGCCCCAGCATTTT.

The chain has TRBV2 and TRBJ2-4; possible D gene TRBD1, 5 bases. Looked up from germline, CDR1 is SNHLY and CDR2 is FYNNEI. V dropped 5 bases and J dropped 9 bases, with 20 bases sitting between them. The CDR3 loop spans 15 amino acids. The DNA for the CDR3 is TGTGCCAGCAGTTCAGGGAATTCAATAGTAGGCATTCAGTACTTC. It encodes CASSSGNSIVGIQYF.

CDR3 DNA sequence: TGTGCCAGCAGTTCAACAGGGGGCAGCCAGCCCCAGCATTTT. This gives the protein CASSSTGGSQPQHF. The chain is built from TRBV6-1 and TRBJ1-5, with 9 positions matching TRBD1. The CDR3 totals 14 residues. Germline loops: CDR1 MNHNS, CDR2 SASEGT. V dropped 5 bases and J dropped 7; count of bases not matched to a gene: 6.

The chain recombines TRBV7-3 with TRBJ2-2, with D possibly being TRBD2 (5 bases). The CDR3 length is 13 residues. Per the germline V gene, CDR1 is SGHTA and CDR2 is FQGTGA. CDR3 nucleotides: TGTGCTACGGGGTGGGGAAACACCGGGGAGCTGTTTTTT. Amino acid sequence: CATGWGNTGELFF.

The chain combines TRBV7-9 with TRBJ2-3; D uncertain. Per the germline V gene, CDR1 is SEHNR and CDR2 is FQNEAQ (reference sequence). V lost 5 bases and J 2 bases, leaving 17 bases between the germline ends. CDR3 length: 16 amino acids. The CDR3 sequence is CASSNVWTRATDTQYF. The CDR3 DNA reads TGTGCCAGCAGCAACGTATGGACCAGAGCCACAGATACGCAGTATTTT.

This sequence joins TRBV5-1 and TRBJ1-2, with 7 nucleotides matching TRBD1. With 0 bases clipped from V and 6 bases from J, the junction kept 5 bases outside the gene matches. This CDR3 is built from 14 residues. In germline, CDR1 is SGHRS, CDR2 YFSETQ. Written as DNA, the CDR3 is TGCGCCAGCAGCTTGGCCGGGACAGCAGATGGCTACACCTTC. This codes for CASSLAGTADGYTF.

The gene calls are TRBV6-5 and TRBJ1-2; D is unclear. Per the germline V gene, CDR1 is MNHEY and CDR2 is SVGAGI. With 6 bases removed from V and 0 bases from J, the gap between germline ends came to 8 bases. The CDR3 consists of 13 residues. The CDR3 region has the DNA TGTGCCAGCAGCCCCGGACCTAACTATGGCTACACCTTC. This codes for CASSPGPNYGYTF.

The rearrangement uses TRBV9 and TRBJ2-3; D ambiguous. The germline CDR1 and CDR2 sequences are SGDLS and YYNGEE. The CDR3 consists of 14 residues. With 4 bases removed from V and 6 bases from J, the gap between germline ends came to 15 bases. CDR3 sequence reads: CASSPIVSGDTQYF. CDR3 DNA: TGTGCCAGCAGCCCGATCGTTTCCGGGGATACGCAGTATTTT.

The chain combines TRBV6-1 with TRBJ1-5; D possibly corresponds to TRBD1 (5 bases). Germline V gives CDR1 MNHNS, CDR2 SASEGT. Trimming cost V 3 bases and J 9 bases, with 12 bases left between them. There are 13 residues in the CDR3. CDR3 DNA: TGTGCCAGCAGTGAGGGGGTTATTAGGCCCCAGCATTTT. Its translation is CASSEGVIRPQHF.

J is TRBJ1-2 and V is TRBV2; D not resolved. Germline CDR1 reads SNHLY; CDR2 reads FYNNEI. The CDR3 runs to 13 residues. Trimming took off 7 bases at V and 8 bases at J, with 17 bases between the two ends. CDR3 sequence reads: CASKYEAVHGYTF. In DNA, the CDR3 is TGTGCCAGCAAGTACGAGGCGGTCCACGGCTACACCTTC.

The chain uses TRBV2 and TRBJ2-7; tentatively, D is TRBD1 (6 bases). V was clipped by 6 bases and J by 12 bases, with 21 bases between them. CDR1 and CDR2 from the germline V gene are SNHLY and FYNNEI. The CDR3 covers 13 residues. CDR3 residues: CASRTGTPNPWYF. For the CDR3, the DNA is TGTGCCAGCAGGACCGGGACACCGAACCCTTGGTACTTC. The full variable domain, rest sourced from reference TRBV2 and TRBJ2-7, is EPEVTQTPSHQVTQMGQEVILRCVPISNHLYFYWYRQILGQKVEFLVSFYNNEISEKSEIFDDQFSVERPDGSNFTLKIRSTKLEDSAMYFCASRTGTPNPWYFGPGTRLTVT.

This chain links TRBV7-6 with TRBJ1-3; D uncertain. Germline CDR1 is SGHVS and CDR2 is FNYEAQ. There are 17 residues in the CDR3. The ends were cut back, 1 base at V and 1 base at J, with 14 bases in the middle. For the CDR3, the DNA is TGTGCCAGCAGCTTAGGAGGACTGAGCCCATCTGGAAACACCATATATTTT. It is translated as CASSLGGLSPSGNTIYF.

V and J are TRBV7-8 and TRBJ2-3, with a possible D match to TRBD1 (6 bases). The CDR3 runs to 14 residues. CDR1 and CDR2 from the germline V gene are SGHVS and FQNEAQ. The V gene lost 5 bases and the J gene lost 2 bases, with 11 bases spanning the gap. CDR3 residues: CASSPTGFTDTQYF. The DNA of the CDR3 is TGTGCCAGCAGCCCGACAGGATTCACAGATACGCAGTATTTT.

This chain uses TRBV28 with TRBJ1-1; perhaps TRBD1 as D (5 bases). Trimming removed 4 bases at V and 4 bases at J, with 19 bases between. The CDR3 is 16 residues long. In germline, CDR1 is MDHEN, CDR2 SYDVKM. The CDR3 spells CASSSWARAGVTEAFF. The DNA of the CDR3 is TGTGCCAGCAGTTCCTGGGCCAGGGCCGGAGTCACTGAAGCTTTCTTT.

This chain joins TRBV11-3 and TRBJ1-6, with D unclear. The V gene lost 5 bases and the J gene lost 8 bases, with 10 bases spanning the gap. Germline assignment: CDR1 SGHNT and CDR2 YENEEA. The CDR3 is made up of 13 amino acids. The CDR3 spells CASSRRPDSPLHF. CDR3 sequence (DNA): TGTGCCAGCAGCCGCCGACCGGATTCACCCCTCCACTTT.

The J gene is TRBJ1-1, the V gene TRBV5-5; D uncertain. The CDR3 contains 14 residues. CDR1 SGHKS and CDR2 YYEKEE come from the germline V gene (reference sequence). V was shortened by 2 bases and J by 1 base, with 9 bases between the two germline ends. CDR3 in DNA: TGTGCCAGCAGCTTTCGGACGTCGAACACTGAAGCTTTCTTT. It translates to CASSFRTSNTEAFF.

This clone has only a few counts. This chain joins TRBV19 and TRBJ2-2; perhaps TRBD2 as D (6 bases). Trimming shortened V by 7 bases and J by 6 bases, and 12 bases separated the two germline ends. Germline CDR1 is LNHDA and CDR2 is SQIVND (reference sequence). The CDR3 is 13 residues long. The CDR3: CASTMGLAGELFF. The DNA of the CDR3 is TGTGCCAGTACCATGGGACTCGCCGGGGAGCTGTTTTTT.

In DNA, the CDR3 is TGTGCCAGCAGTCCACCCCGGGCGGCTAATCAGCCCCAGCATTTT. This codes for CASSPPRAANQPQHF. The J gene is TRBJ1-5, the V gene TRBV28; D call uncertain. Germline CDR1 is MDHEN and CDR2 is SYDVKM. This CDR3 has 15 amino acids. V was trimmed by 5 bases and J by 4 bases, leaving 15 bases between them. Variable domain in full (rest from reference TRBV28 and TRBJ1-5): DVKVTQSSRYLVKRTGEKVFLECVQDMDHENMFWYRQDPGLGLRLIYFSYDVKMKEKGDIPEGYSVSREKKERFSLILESASTNQTSMYLCASSPPRAANQPQHFGDGTRLSIL.

The rearrangement joins TRBV30 to TRBJ1-6, with a possible D match to TRBD1 (6 bases). Germline V gene lookup returns CDR1 GTSNPN and CDR2 SVGIG (reference sequence). Trimming left V 2 bases short and J 9 bases short, with 14 bases between. The CDR3 has 14 residues. The CDR3 DNA reads TGTGCCTGGAGTACGGGACAAAACCTTTCACCCCTCCACTTT. Translation: CAWSTGQNLSPLHF.

The chain employs TRBV5-4 and TRBJ2-7, with D possibly matching TRBD2 (6 bases). The CDR3 has 14 amino acids. The ends were cut back, 4 bases at V and 4 bases at J, with 15 bases in the middle. CDR1 and CDR2 from the germline V gene are SGHNT and YYREEE (reference sequence). The CDR3 nucleotides read TGTGCCAGCAGCATGATGACCGGGGGTTACGAGCAGTACTTC. Amino acid sequence: CASSMMTGGYEQYF.

The chain links TRBV5-4 to TRBJ2-2; no clear D. Germline V gene lookup returns CDR1 SGHNT and CDR2 YYREEE (reference sequence). The CDR3 sequence is 15 residues long. V was trimmed by 4 bases and J by 1 base, leaving 11 bases between them. The CDR3 nucleotides are TGTGCCAGCAGCCCCCCTTTAGGGAACACCGGGGAGCTGTTTTTT. Amino acid sequence: CASSPPLGNTGELFF.

This chain links TRBV6-5 with TRBJ2-7, with a weak D call TRBD1 (6 bases). V lost 4 bases, J lost 0 bases, and 13 bases lay in between. This CDR3 contains 15 residues. Germline V gene lookup returns CDR1 MNHEY and CDR2 SVGAGI. The DNA of the CDR3 is TGTGCCAGCAGTTTTCCGACAGGCAGCTCCTACGAGCAGTACTTC. Protein: CASSFPTGSSYEQYF.

This chain uses TRBV19 with TRBJ2-3, with D possibly matching TRBD1 (5 bases). Germline values: CDR1 LNHDA, CDR2 SQIVND (reference sequence). V shed 3 bases and J shed 0 bases, with 10 bases lying between them. This CDR3 has 15 residues. The CDR3 bases are TGTGCCAGTAGTATGGGGCAGCTTAGCACAGATACGCAGTATTTT. Its translation: CASSMGQLSTDTQYF.

This chain connects TRBV5-4 to TRBJ2-7, with D perhaps given as TRBD1 or TRBD2 (5 bases each). This CDR3 contains 13 residues. Germline values: CDR1 SGHNT, CDR2 YYREEE (reference sequence). V lost 4 bases and J 5 bases, leaving 13 bases between the germline ends. The DNA of the CDR3 is TGTGCCAGCAGCCTAGCAGGGAACCACGAGCAGTACTTC. It specifies CASSLAGNHEQYF.

The table lists this clone with a few counts. The chain carries TRBV14 and TRBJ2-4; D not certain. Trimming stripped 1 base from V and 8 bases from J, with 15 bases between. The germline CDR1 and CDR2 sequences are SGHDN and FVKESK. The CDR3 extends over 15 amino acids. The CDR3 is CASSQGGRSAYIQYF. CDR3 nucleotide sequence: TGTGCCAGCAGCCAAGGAGGCAGGAGTGCGTACATTCAGTACTTC.

The chain joins TRBV28 to TRBJ2-3; D is undetermined. CDR1 MDHEN and CDR2 SYDVKM come from the germline V gene. With 5 bases removed from V and 3 bases from J, the gap between germline ends came to 9 bases. The CDR3 consists of 13 residues. The CDR3 loop reads CASSKLATDTQYF. The DNA for the CDR3 is TGTGCCAGCAGTAAATTAGCAACAGATACGCAGTATTTT.